Shown below are 15 T cell receptor beta chains from a single sample sequenced in a study of blood T cell repertoires in COVID-19. Measured with immunoSEQ multiplex PCR; TCRdb has only the in-frame clones, and not every one. This table has approximately 220,000 clones, around 87% appearing once. Source material: peripheral blood. These receptors were obtained from a man in his sixties with acute or convalescent COVID-19.

This sequence joins TRBV28 and TRBJ1-3; the D is unclear. The CDR3 runs to 15 residues. Deletions cut 5 bases from V and 0 bases from J, with 11 bases between. The V gene's germline CDR1 is MDHEN and CDR2 SYDVKM. CDR3 region: CASSPSLGSGNTIYF. The CDR3 nucleotides read TGTGCCAGCAGTCCCTCTCTAGGCTCTGGAAACACCATATATTTT.

This chain connects TRBV4-1 to TRBJ2-2, with 8 bases aligning to TRBD1. Trimming cost V 4 bases and J 0 bases; bases outside gene matches: 13. The CDR3 runs to 19 residues. Per germline, CDR1 MGHRA and CDR2 YSYEKL. This CDR3 is CASSRRPTGDYANTGELFF. CDR3 DNA sequence: TGCGCCAGCAGCCGCCGGCCGACAGGGGATTACGCGAACACCGGGGAGCTGTTTTTT.

V is TRBV5-1 and J is TRBJ1-4, with a tentative D call TRBD1 (6 bases). The CDR3 is made up of 14 amino acids. Germline V gene sequence: CDR1 SGHRS, CDR2 YFSETQ. V lost 4 bases to trimming and J lost 8 bases, with 15 bases between them. The CDR3 region is CASSPAGEGEKLFF. CDR3 nucleotide sequence: TGCGCCAGCAGCCCCGCAGGGGAAGGCGAAAAACTGTTTTTT.

This chain links TRBV10-1 with TRBJ2-2, with 8 positions matching TRBD2. V was clipped by 6 bases and J by 2 bases; unmatched bases: 8. The CDR3 sequence is 16 residues long. Germline lookup yields CDR1 WNHNN and CDR2 SYGVQD (reference sequence). Here the CDR3 reads CASSPSSGGNTGELFF. For the CDR3, the DNA is TGCGCCAGCAGCCCCAGCAGCGGGGGAAACACCGGGGAGCTGTTTTTT.

The chain uses TRBV6-6 and TRBJ1-2, with 10 bases fitting TRBD1. Germline V CDR1 and CDR2: MNHNY, SVGAGI (reference sequence). V lost 2 bases, J lost 7 bases, and 10 bases stayed unmatched. CDR3 size: 16 residues. CDR3 sequence (DNA): TGTGCCAGCAGTTACGTTCGCGGGACAGGGGACCCTGGCTACACCTTC. Its protein is CASSYVRGTGDPGYTF.

This clone was picked up one time. The gene calls are TRBV28 and TRBJ2-1; 9 bases are a match to TRBD2. CDR1 is MDHEN and CDR2 is SYDVKM in the germline V gene. The CDR3 loop spans 19 amino acids. With V trimmed by 4 bases and J by 0 bases, 13 bases remained unmatched. The CDR3 bases are TGTGCCAGCAGTTCCTTAGCGGCGGGGGGGTCCAGCTCCTACAATGAGCAGTTCTTC. Translated: CASSSLAAGGSSSYNEQFF.

This rearrangement joins TRBV5-4 to TRBJ2-7; 9 bases fit TRBD2. Germline CDR1 SGHNT, CDR2 YYREEE (reference sequence). The trim removed 1 base at V and 0 bases at J, leaving 2 bases unmatched. CDR3 length equals 15 residues. The CDR3 sequence is CASSLISGGSYEQYF. Written as DNA, the CDR3 is TGTGCCAGCAGCTTGATTAGCGGGGGCTCCTACGAGCAGTACTTC.

V usage is TRBV5-6 and J usage is TRBJ2-2; the D gene is possibly TRBD2 (5 bases). The ends were cut back, 0 bases at V and 0 bases at J, with 9 bases in the middle. The CDR3 length is 16 residues. Germline-derived CDR1 and CDR2 are SGHDT and YYEEEE. In DNA form, the CDR3 reads TGTGCCAGCAGCTTGGGGAGGTCGGCGAACACCGGGGAGCTGTTTTTT. This codes for CASSLGRSANTGELFF.

This clone was seen once. V and J are TRBV28 and TRBJ2-7; D possibly corresponds to TRBD2 (6 bases). The CDR3 sequence is 12 residues long. Germline values: CDR1 MDHEN, CDR2 SYDVKM. The V and J ends lost 11 bases and 9 bases respectively, with 20 bases between them. CDR3 nucleotides: TGTGCCGCCGGGGGTAGTCTGTTAGGGCAGTACTTC. This codes for CAAGGSLLGQYF. The full variable domain, with the rest looked up from reference TRBV28 and TRBJ2-7, is DVKVTQSSRYLVKRTGEKVFLECVQDMDHENMFWYRQDPGLGLRLIYFSYDVKMKEKGDIPEGYSVSREKKERFSLILESASTNQTSMYLCAAGGSLLGQYFGPGTRLTVT.

The chain links TRBV7-3 to TRBJ2-2; 12 bases agree with TRBD2. V was clipped by 5 bases and J by 6 bases; unmatched bases: 4. The CDR3 loop spans 15 amino acids. CDR1 and CDR2 (germline): SGHTA, FQGTGA. CDR3 residues: CASSLAGGLPGELFF. The CDR3 coding sequence is TGTGCCAGCAGCCTAGCGGGGGGGCTTCCCGGGGAGCTGTTTTTT. The variable domain in full, completed from reference TRBV7-3 and TRBJ2-2, reads GAGVSQTPSNKVTEKGKYVELRCDPISGHTALYWYRQSLGQGPEFLIYFQGTGAADDSGLPNDRFFAVRPEGSVSTLKIQRTERGDSAVYLCASSLAGGLPGELFFGEGSRLTVL.

This clone has just one count. The genes are TRBV7-2 and TRBJ2-5; 10 bases match TRBD2. Germline CDR1 is SGHTA and CDR2 is FQGNSA. Losses at the gene ends were 2 bases for V and 5 bases for J; bases not matched to a gene: 5. This CDR3 has 15 amino acids. CDR3 bases: TGTGCCAGCAGCTTAAACGGACTAGCGGAGGAGACCCAGTACTTC. Translating gives CASSLNGLAEETQYF.

This chain connects TRBV27 to TRBJ2-5, with D perhaps matching TRBD2 (6 bases). Germline V gives CDR1 MNHEY, CDR2 SMNVEV (reference sequence). The CDR3 spans 15 residues. V lost 3 bases and J lost 2, with 13 bases in between. The CDR3 DNA follows: TGTGCCAGCAGTTTTCGCTCTCGGGGGCAAGAGACCCAGTACTTC. This gives the protein CASSFRSRGQETQYF.

The sample holds one count of this clone. The chain combines TRBV4-2 with TRBJ1-2; D is perhaps TRBD1 (6 bases). This CDR3 has 16 amino acids. Germline values: CDR1 LGHNA, CDR2 YNFKEQ. V was shortened by 3 bases and J by 2 bases, with 16 bases between the two germline ends. The CDR3 loop reads CASSQARGQLNYGYTF. The CDR3 bases are TGTGCCAGCAGCCAGGCTAGAGGACAGTTGAACTATGGCTACACCTTC.

The rearrangement joins TRBV28 to TRBJ2-7; 7 nucleotides agree with TRBD1. CDR1 is MDHEN and CDR2 is SYDVKM in the germline V gene. J was trimmed by 5 bases and V by 6 bases; bases with no gene match: 7. This CDR3 comprises 13 residues. CDR3 sequence (DNA): TGTGCCAGCAGACCGACAGGGTTGCACGAGCAGTACTTC. Protein: CASRPTGLHEQYF. The full variable domain, with the rest looked up from reference TRBV28 and TRBJ2-7, is DVKVTQSSRYLVKRTGEKVFLECVQDMDHENMFWYRQDPGLGLRLIYFSYDVKMKEKGDIPEGYSVSREKKERFSLILESASTNQTSMYLCASRPTGLHEQYFGPGTRLTVT.

The chain has TRBV19 and TRBJ2-3, with a tentative D call TRBD2 (6 bases). The germline V and J ends were trimmed by 5 bases and 2 bases, with 8 bases remaining between them. The germline V gene has CDR1 LNHDA and CDR2 SQIVND (reference sequence). This CDR3 is 13 amino acids long. In DNA, the CDR3 is TGTGCCAGTAGTGGGGACTCCACAGATACGCAGTATTTT. Residues: CASSGDSTDTQYF.